The following is a T cell receptor beta chain sequence with its context. Its antigen remains unidentified. One end of the junction fails to match germline, which may point to a read error. The source of the sample is a study of tumor-infiltrating lymphocytes in primary liver carcinoma (dated 2017 in TCRdb). Regarding the study in general: Of the five patients, three men and two women aged 30 to 69 years, four had hepatocellular carcinoma and one had combined HCC and intrahepatic cholangiocarcinoma. The five patients had tumors staged T1-T3 N0M0, with maximum diameters ranging from roughly 4.2 to 10 cm. Samples yielded roughly 3.5 to 8 million productive TCRbeta reads; read depth did not differ significantly between tissue types. TCRbeta repertoire sequencing, expression microarrays and whole-exome sequencing were combined in the study across five regions of each liver tumor, with adjacent normal tissue and blood also included. A total of about 35 specimens from 5 patients, comprising 25 or so tumor regions, 5 adjacent noncancerous liver tissues and 5 peripheral blood samples, were covered by TCRbeta repertoire sequencing. Reproducibility between technical replicate repertoires was high, with correlation coefficients above 0.95 and mean shared-clone rates about 0.9.

The CDR3 has 14 amino acids, counting the end cysteine and phenylalanine. Just the 42-base CDR3 DNA is kept, in frame starting at base 1. Looking up the germline V gene (reference sequence) yields CDR1 SEHNR and CDR2 FQNEAQ. Here is what the overall study found, with its caveats: Only four or five patients were included in the study, and the authors note that the findings should be validated in a larger study. Since the samples were bulk and unsorted, there was no way to compare CD4+ and CD8+ T cell repertoires. Compared with blood, tumors had a significantly larger share of the repertoire taken up by the top 250 clones (p = 0.039). Consistent with antigen-driven expansion, pairs of tumor regions showed higher repertoire overlap (mean about 36%) than either tumor-adjacent pairs (approximately 17%) or tumor-blood pairs (roughly 15%). Only the TCR beta chain was sequenced, which likely underestimates true repertoire diversity because unpaired alpha chains were not captured.

A constant-region primer and ProtoScript II reverse transcriptase were used to reverse-transcribe TCRbeta-specific cDNA from approximately 450 ng total RNA. Construction of the TCRbeta libraries relied on three nested rounds of multiplex PCR, following a slightly modified ARM-PCR procedure. Multiplex TRBV1-TRBV30 forward primers and a Cbeta reverse primer were used in the first two PCR rounds, each of which was run for around 10 cycles. Sample barcodes and Illumina adapters were added in a final 25-cycle PCR using Deep VentR polymerase. Amplicons of 200-500 bp were gel-purified with a QIAquick gel extraction kit before sequencing. TCRbeta amplicons were sequenced on an Illumina HiSeq 2500 with 250-bp paired-end reads. The source study handled its data this way. Reads were quality-trimmed with Trimmomatic v0.33, and paired reads were merged with FLASH v1.2.11 to recover full CDR3 sequences. V, D and J germline segments were assigned to the rearranged TCRbeta sequences using MiGEC v1.2.1b. Clonotype statistics, along with Shannon-Wiener diversity indices, were calculated using VDJtools v1.0.0. To cut down on sampling bias, every analysis after diversity analysis relied on just the 250 most abundant clonotypes from each sample. TCRdb reworked the public reads: Q25 trimming with fastp, MiXCR clone assembly, productive beta chains retained. CDR3 protein sequences are deduplicated, and each keeps its most common genes and DNA. The V and J calls were determined by TCRdb, not by the authors. For this sample the table gives about 120,000 distinct CDR3 sequences, of which about two thirds were detected only once. Jointly, the top ten make up more than 8% of the sample.

Without any cell sorting, total RNA and DNA were extracted together from around 20-30 mg of bulk tissue using the AllPrep DNA/RNA mini kit. Surgical resection was performed in China between November 2015 and early 2016 on about 5 patients with histopathologically diagnosed primary liver carcinoma. Chronic HBV infection was present in the patients, and the patients were treatment-naive at sampling. Fresh tumor and adjacent tissue pieces were bisected; one half was stored in RNAlater at -80°C, the other sent for histology. Sample: tumor-adjacent normal liver tissue. The chain was built from TRBV7-9 and TRBJ2-1, with no confident D gene call. This sequence was found in a woman in her fifties or sixties with primary liver carcinoma and hepatitis B virus infection. The nucleotides read TGTGCCAGCAGCTTAGGCGGTGCTCGCGGCGAGCAGTCCTTC. This codes for CASSLGGARGEQSF.